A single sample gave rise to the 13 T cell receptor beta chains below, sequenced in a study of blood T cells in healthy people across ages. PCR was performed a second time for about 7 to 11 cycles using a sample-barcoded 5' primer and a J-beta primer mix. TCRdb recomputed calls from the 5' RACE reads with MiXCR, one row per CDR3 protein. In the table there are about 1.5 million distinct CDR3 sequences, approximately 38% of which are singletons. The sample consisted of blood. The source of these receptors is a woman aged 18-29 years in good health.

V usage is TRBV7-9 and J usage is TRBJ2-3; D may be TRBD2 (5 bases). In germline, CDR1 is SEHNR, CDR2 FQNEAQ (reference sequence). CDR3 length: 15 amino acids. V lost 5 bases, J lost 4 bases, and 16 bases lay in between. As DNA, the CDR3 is TGTGCCAGCAGCAAGCACCAAGGGAGCGCAGATACGCAGTATTTT. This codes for CASSKHQGSADTQYF.

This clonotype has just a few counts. The CDR3 DNA is TGTGCCAGCAGTAACTGGGTTAGCGGGAAAAATGAGCAGTTCTTC. This sequence encodes CASSNWVSGKNEQFF. The rearrangement uses TRBV6-5 and TRBJ2-1, with 8 bases fitting TRBD2. CDR1 and CDR2 (germline): MNHEY, SVGAGI. CDR3 length: 15 residues. J lost 7 bases, V lost 5 bases, and 10 bases had no gene match.

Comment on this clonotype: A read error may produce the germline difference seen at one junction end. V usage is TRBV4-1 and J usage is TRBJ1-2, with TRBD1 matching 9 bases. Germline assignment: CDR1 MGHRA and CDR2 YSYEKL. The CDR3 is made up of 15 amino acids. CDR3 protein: CANSQAQGAGYGYTF. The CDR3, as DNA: TGCGCCAACAGCCAAGCACAGGGGGCGGGCTATGGCTACACCTTC.

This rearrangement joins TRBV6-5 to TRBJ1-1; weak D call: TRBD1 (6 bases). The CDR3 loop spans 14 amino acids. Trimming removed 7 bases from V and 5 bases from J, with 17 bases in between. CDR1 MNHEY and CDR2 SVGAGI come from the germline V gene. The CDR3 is CASKIGRGPTEAFF. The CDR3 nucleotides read TGTGCCAGCAAGATTGGCAGGGGCCCGACTGAAGCTTTCTTT.

CDR3 sequence (DNA): TGCGCCAGCAGCTTTGACACAGGTATCGCCACTGAAGCTTTCTTT. Amino acids: CASSFDTGIATEAFF. This rearrangement joins TRBV5-1 to TRBJ1-1; D may be TRBD1 (5 bases). The germline V gene has CDR1 SGHRS and CDR2 YFSETQ. V was clipped by 2 bases and J by 4 bases, with 15 bases between them. The CDR3 spans 15 residues.

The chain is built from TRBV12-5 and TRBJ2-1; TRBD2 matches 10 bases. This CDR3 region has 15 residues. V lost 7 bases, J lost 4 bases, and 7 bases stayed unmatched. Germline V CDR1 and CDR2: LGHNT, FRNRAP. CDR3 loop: CASEPGTSVYNEQFF. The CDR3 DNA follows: TGTGCTAGTGAGCCTGGGACTAGCGTGTACAATGAGCAGTTCTTC.

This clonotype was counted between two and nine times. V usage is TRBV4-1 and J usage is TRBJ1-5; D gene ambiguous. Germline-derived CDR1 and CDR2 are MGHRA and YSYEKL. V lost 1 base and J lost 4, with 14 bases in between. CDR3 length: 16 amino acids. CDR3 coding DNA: TGCGCCAGCAGCCAAGTGTCGGGCCGAGGGAATCAGCCCCAGCATTTT. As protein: CASSQVSGRGNQPQHF.

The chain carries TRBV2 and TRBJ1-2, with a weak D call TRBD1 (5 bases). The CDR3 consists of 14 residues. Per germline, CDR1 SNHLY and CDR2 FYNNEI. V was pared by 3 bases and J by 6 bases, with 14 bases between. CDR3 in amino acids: CASSETDGIDGYTF. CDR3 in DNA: TGTGCCAGCAGTGAGACAGACGGGATAGATGGCTACACCTTC. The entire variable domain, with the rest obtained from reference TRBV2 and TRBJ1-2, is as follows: EPEVTQTPSHQVTQMGQEVILRCVPISNHLYFYWYRQILGQKVEFLVSFYNNEISEKSEIFDDQFSVERPDGSNFTLKIRSTKLEDSAMYFCASSETDGIDGYTFGSGTRLTVV.

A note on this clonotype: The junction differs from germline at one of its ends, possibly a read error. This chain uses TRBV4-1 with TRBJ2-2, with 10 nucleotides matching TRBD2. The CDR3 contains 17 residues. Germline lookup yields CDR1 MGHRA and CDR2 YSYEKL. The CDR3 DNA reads TGCGCCGGCAGCCAATACACTAGCGGGATAGTTACCGGGGAGCTGTTTTTT. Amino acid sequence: CAGSQYTSGIVTGELFF.

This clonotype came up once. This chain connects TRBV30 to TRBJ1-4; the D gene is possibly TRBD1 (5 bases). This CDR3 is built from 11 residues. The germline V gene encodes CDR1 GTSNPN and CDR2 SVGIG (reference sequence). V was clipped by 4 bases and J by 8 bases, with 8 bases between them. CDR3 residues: CAWTDTEKLFF. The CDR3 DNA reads TGTGCCTGGACGGACACAGAAAAACTGTTTTTT.

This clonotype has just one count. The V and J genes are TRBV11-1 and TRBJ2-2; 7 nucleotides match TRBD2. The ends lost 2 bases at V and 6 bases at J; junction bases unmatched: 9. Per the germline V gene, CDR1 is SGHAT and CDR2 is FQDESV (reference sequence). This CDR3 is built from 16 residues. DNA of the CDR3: TGTGCCAGCAGCTTAAATGTGCGGGGGTCGTCCGGGGAGCTGTTTTTT. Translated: CASSLNVRGSSGELFF.

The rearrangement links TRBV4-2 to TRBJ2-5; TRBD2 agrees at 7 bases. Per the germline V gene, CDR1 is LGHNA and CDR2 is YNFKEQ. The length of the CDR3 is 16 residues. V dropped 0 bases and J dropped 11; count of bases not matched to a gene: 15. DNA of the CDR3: TGTGCCAGCAGCCAAGATCCGGCGGGAGAGTACAATGAGCAGTACTTC. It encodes CASSQDPAGEYNEQYF.

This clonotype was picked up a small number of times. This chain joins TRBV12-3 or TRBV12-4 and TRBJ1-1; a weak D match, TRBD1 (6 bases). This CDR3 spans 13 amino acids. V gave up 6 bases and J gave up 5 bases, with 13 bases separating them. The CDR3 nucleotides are TGTGCCAGCAGACCAGGGGTGGGGACTGAAGCTTTCTTT. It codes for CASRPGVGTEAFF.